Here is one T cell receptor (beta chain) with its context. Its antigen is not identified. Only in-frame clones appear in the TCRdb table, and some are missing; sequencing was by immunoSEQ multiplex PCR. The data contain about 110,000 clones, roughly 89% of them seen just once; the ten biggest clones take up around 1.8%. The sample belongs to a study of cytomegalovirus exposure and HLA in healthy donors. Study-wide context: The 120 or so validation repertoires, a later analysis reported, used the same platform as the 550 to 800 first-cohort repertoires. Study conclusions and caveats: It was reported that the classifier diagnosed cytomegalovirus status with high specificity and sensitivity in both the original and validation cohorts.

The sample taken for sequencing was PBMCs. This TCR was sampled from a woman aged 18 to 35 in good health and CMV-seronegative.

Here the CDR3 reads CASRREAGGGYTGELFF. In DNA form, the CDR3 reads TGCGCCAGCAGGCGCGAAGCGGGAGGAGGGTACACCGGGGAGCTGTTTTTT. V usage is TRBV5-1 and J usage is TRBJ2-2; TRBD2 agrees at 9 bases. CDR1 SGHRS and CDR2 YFSETQ come from the germline V gene. The V segment lost 5 bases and the J segment 3 bases; nucleotides outside the gene matches: 11. This CDR3 contains 17 residues.